These 7 T cell receptor beta chains were all obtained from the same sample, sequenced in a study of OX40 agonist ivuxolimab in advanced cancers. This table comes from immunoSEQ multiplex PCR, and its TCRdb copy is limited to in-frame clones, with some not included. Among roughly 64,000 clones, around four fifths were seen once, and the ten largest hold approximately 2%. The specimen comprised CD4+ or CD8+ T cells sorted from blood, sampled in a trial of the OX40 agonist ivuxolimab. The receptors were sampled from an adult with an advanced solid tumor such as melanoma, head and neck, liver or kidney cancer.

The chain has TRBV10-3 and TRBJ2-3; 11 nucleotides line up with TRBD2. Germline loops: CDR1 ENHRY, CDR2 SYGVKD. The CDR3 consists of 15 residues. The V and J ends lost 9 bases and 5 bases, in that order; junction bases with no gene match: 10. The CDR3 reads CAIRSLAGEEDTQYF. DNA for the CDR3: TGTGCCATACGTTCACTAGCGGGGGAAGAAGATACGCAGTATTTT.

The chain is built from TRBV5-1 and TRBJ2-3, with no clear D. This CDR3 region has 12 residues. The V end was cut by 6 bases, the J end by 0 bases, with 5 bases between. Germline V gene lookup returns CDR1 SGHRS and CDR2 YFSETQ. The CDR3 loop is CASTDSTDTQYF. The CDR3 bases are TGCGCCAGCACGGACAGCACAGATACGCAGTATTTT.

By share of the sample, this clone is medium-sized. The chain uses TRBV27 and TRBJ1-1; D possibly corresponds to TRBD1 (6 bases). The ends were cut back, 5 bases at V and 0 bases at J, with 10 bases in the middle. CDR1 MNHEY and CDR2 SMNVEV come from the germline V gene (reference sequence). The CDR3 contains 14 residues. The CDR3 DNA is TGTGCCAGCAGTAAGACAGGATTGAACACTGAAGCTTTCTTT. It yields the protein CASSKTGLNTEAFF.

This sequence joins TRBV11-3 and TRBJ2-1; D not certain. Trimming cost V 5 bases and J 0 bases, with 11 bases left between them. The CDR3 has 15 amino acids. CDR1 is SGHNT, CDR2 YENEEA, per germline. The CDR3 is CASSPGSTSYNEQFF. The CDR3 DNA is TGTGCCAGCAGCCCCGGCTCAACCTCCTACAATGAGCAGTTCTTC.

The chain couples TRBV19 to TRBJ1-2; possible D gene TRBD1, 5 bases. Trimming removed 6 bases at V and 4 bases at J, with 12 bases between. Per germline, CDR1 LNHDA and CDR2 SQIVND (reference sequence). The CDR3 totals 13 residues. The CDR3 DNA reads as TGTGCCAGTAGGCCGGTGGGGGTCTATGGCTACACCTTC. Amino acids: CASRPVGVYGYTF.

This chain links TRBV5-4 with TRBJ1-2, with 7 bases aligning to TRBD1. The CDR3 is made up of 16 amino acids. Germline-derived CDR1 and CDR2 are SGHNT and YYREEE (reference sequence). V lost 4 bases, J lost 4 bases, and 13 bases stayed unmatched. CDR3 in amino acids: CASSNPPGQPGYGYTF. The CDR3, as DNA: TGTGCCAGCAGCAATCCCCCGGGACAGCCGGGCTATGGCTACACCTTC.

The chain joins TRBV29-1 to TRBJ2-6; D is perhaps TRBD2 (5 bases). Trimming took 6 bases from V and 2 from J, leaving 11 bases between them. The CDR3 has 14 amino acids. Germline CDR1 reads SQVTM; CDR2 reads ANQGSEA. In DNA form, the CDR3 reads TGCAGCGTGAGGGCACAGCCTGGGGCCAACGTCCTGACTTTC. This codes for CSVRAQPGANVLTF.